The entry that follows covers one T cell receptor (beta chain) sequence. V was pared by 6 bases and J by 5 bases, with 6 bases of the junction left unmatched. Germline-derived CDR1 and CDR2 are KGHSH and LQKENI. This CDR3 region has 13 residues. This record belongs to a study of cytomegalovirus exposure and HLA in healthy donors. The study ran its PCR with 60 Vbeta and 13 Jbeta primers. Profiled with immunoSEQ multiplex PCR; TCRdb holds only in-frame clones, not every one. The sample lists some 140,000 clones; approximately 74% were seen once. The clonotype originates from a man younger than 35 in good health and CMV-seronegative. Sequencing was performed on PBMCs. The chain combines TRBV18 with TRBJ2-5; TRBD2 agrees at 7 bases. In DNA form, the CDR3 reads TGTGCCAGCTCCGGGGGGTTATCGGAGACCCAGTACTTC. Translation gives CASSGGLSETQYF.